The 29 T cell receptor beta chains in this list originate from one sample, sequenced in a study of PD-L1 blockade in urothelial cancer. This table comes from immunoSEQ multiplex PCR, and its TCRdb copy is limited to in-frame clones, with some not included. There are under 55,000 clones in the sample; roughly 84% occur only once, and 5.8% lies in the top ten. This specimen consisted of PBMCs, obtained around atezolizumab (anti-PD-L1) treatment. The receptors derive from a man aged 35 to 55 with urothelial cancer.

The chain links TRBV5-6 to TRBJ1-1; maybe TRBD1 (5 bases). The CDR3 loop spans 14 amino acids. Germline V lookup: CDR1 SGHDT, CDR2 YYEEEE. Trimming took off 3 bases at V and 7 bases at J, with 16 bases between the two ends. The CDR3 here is CASSSTGGYFEAFF. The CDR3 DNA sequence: TGTGCCAGCAGCTCCACGGGGGGGTATTTTGAAGCTTTCTTT.

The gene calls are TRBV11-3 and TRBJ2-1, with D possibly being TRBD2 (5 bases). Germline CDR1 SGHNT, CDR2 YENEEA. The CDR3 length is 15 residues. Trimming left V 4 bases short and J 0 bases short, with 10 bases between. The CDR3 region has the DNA TGTGCCAGCAGCTCCCTTAGCGCCTCCTACAATGAGCAGTTCTTC. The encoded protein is CASSSLSASYNEQFF.

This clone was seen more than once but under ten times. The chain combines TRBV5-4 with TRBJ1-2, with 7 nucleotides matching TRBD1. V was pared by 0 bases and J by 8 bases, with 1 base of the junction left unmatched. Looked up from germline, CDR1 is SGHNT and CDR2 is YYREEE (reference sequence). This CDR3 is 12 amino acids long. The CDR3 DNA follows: TGTGCCAGCAGCTTGGACAGGGGAGGCTACACCTTC. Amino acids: CASSLDRGGYTF.

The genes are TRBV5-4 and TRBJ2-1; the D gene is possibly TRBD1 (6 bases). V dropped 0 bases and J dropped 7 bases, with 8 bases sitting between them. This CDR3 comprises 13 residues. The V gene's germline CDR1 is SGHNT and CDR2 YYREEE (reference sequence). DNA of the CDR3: TGTGCCAGCAGCTTGGTACAGGGAAATGAGCAGTTCTTC. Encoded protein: CASSLVQGNEQFF.

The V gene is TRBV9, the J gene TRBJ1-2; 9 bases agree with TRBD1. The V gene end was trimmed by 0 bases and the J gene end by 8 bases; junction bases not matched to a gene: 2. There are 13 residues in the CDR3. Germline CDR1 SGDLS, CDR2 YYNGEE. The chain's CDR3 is CASSVGDRDGYTF. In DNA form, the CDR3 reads TGTGCCAGCAGCGTAGGGGACAGGGACGGCTACACCTTC.

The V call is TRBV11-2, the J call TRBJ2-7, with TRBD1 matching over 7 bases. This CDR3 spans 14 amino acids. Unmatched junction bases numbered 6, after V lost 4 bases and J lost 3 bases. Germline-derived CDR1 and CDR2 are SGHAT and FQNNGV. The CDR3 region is CASSYDRVVYEQYF. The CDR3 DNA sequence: TGTGCCAGCAGCTACGACAGGGTAGTCTACGAGCAGTACTTC.

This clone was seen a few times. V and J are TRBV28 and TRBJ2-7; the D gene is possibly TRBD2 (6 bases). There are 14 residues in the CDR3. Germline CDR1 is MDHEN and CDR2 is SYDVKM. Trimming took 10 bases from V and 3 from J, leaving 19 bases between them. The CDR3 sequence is CATQGVVEGYEQYF. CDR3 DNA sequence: TGTGCCACCCAAGGGGTCGTGGAGGGCTACGAGCAGTACTTC.

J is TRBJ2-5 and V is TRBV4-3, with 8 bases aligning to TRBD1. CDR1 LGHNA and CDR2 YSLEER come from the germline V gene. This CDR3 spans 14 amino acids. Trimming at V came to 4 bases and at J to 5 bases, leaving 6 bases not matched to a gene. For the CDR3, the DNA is TGCGCCAGCAGCCTACAGGGGGGCTCGGAGACCCAGTACTTC. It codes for CASSLQGGSETQYF.

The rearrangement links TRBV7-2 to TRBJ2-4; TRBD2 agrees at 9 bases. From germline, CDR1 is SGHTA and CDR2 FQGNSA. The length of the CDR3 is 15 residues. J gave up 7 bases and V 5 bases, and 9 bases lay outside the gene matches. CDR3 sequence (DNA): TGTGCCAGCAGCCCACTTAGCGGGAGAGGGAACATTCAGTACTTC. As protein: CASSPLSGRGNIQYF.

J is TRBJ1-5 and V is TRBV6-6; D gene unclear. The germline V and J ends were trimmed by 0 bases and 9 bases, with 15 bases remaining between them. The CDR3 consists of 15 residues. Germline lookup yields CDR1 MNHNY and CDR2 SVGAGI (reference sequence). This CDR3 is CASSYSGPRGGPQHF. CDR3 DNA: TGTGCCAGCAGTTACTCGGGTCCACGGGGAGGGCCCCAGCATTTT.

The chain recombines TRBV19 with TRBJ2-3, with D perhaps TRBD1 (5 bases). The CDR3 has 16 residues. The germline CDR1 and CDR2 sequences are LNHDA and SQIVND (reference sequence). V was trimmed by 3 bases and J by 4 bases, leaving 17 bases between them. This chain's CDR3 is CASSIGGGRGPDTQYF. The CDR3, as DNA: TGTGCCAGTAGTATCGGTGGTGGTAGGGGCCCAGATACGCAGTATTTT.

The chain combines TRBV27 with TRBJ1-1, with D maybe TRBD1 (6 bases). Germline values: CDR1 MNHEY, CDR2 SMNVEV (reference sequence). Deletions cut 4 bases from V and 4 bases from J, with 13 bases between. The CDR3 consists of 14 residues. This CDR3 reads CASSSWGRITEAFF. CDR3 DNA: TGTGCCAGCAGTTCCTGGGGGCGAATCACTGAAGCTTTCTTT.

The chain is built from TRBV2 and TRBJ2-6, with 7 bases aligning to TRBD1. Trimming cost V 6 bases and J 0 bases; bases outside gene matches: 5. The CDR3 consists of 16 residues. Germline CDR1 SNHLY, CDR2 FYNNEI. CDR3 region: CASRRQGSSGANVLTF. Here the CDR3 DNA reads TGTGCCAGCAGGCGACAGGGAAGCTCTGGGGCCAACGTCCTGACTTTC. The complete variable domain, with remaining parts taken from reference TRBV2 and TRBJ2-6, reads EPEVTQTPSHQVTQMGQEVILRCVPISNHLYFYWYRQILGQKVEFLVSFYNNEISEKSEIFDDQFSVERPDGSNFTLKIRSTKLEDSAMYFCASRRQGSSGANVLTFGAGSRLTVL.

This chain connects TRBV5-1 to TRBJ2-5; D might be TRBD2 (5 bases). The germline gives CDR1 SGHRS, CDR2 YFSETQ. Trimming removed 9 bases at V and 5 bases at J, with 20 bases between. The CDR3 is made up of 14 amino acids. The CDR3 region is CATSEGRVGETQYF. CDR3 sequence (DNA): TGCGCCACCTCAGAGGGTCGGGTTGGGGAGACCCAGTACTTC.

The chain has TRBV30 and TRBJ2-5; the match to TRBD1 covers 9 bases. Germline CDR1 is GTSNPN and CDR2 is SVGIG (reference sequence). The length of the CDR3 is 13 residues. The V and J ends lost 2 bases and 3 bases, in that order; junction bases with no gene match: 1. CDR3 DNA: TGTGCCTGGAGTCGACAGGGGGAAGAGACCCAGTACTTC. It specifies CAWSRQGEETQYF.

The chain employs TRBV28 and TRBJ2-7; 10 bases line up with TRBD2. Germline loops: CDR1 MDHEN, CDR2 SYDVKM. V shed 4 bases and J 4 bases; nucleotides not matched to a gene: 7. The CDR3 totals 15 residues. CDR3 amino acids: CASSSQAGGPYEQYF. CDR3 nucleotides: TGTGCCAGCAGTTCCCAAGCGGGAGGGCCGTACGAGCAGTACTTC.

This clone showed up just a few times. Here the CDR3 DNA reads TGCGCCAGCAGTAACGGACAGGGTAGGTGGAACACTGAAGCTTTCTTT. This codes for CASSNGQGRWNTEAFF. V usage is TRBV23-1 and J usage is TRBJ1-1; 8 nucleotides agree with TRBD1. TRBV23-1 is treated as an ORF (open reading frame) with a function not yet certain. Trimming removed 5 bases from V and 1 base from J; junction bases left unmatched: 9. The CDR3 has 16 residues.

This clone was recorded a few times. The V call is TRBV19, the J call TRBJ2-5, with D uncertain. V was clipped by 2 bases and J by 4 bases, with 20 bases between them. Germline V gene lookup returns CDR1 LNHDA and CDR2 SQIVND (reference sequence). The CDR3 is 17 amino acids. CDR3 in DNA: TGTGCCAGTAGTATAACGCCCCGAGAGGCTGCCGGAGAGACCCAGTACTTC. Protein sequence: CASSITPREAAGETQYF.

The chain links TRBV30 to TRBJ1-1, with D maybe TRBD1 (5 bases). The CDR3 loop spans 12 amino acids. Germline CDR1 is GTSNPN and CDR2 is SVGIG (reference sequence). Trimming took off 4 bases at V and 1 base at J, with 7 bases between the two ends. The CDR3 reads CAWKGRNTEAFF. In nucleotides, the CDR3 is TGTGCCTGGAAGGGGCGGAACACTGAAGCTTTCTTT.

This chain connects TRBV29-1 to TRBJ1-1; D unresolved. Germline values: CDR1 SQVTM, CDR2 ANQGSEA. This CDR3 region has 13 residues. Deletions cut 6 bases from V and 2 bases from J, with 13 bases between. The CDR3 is CSVKIDSNTEAFF. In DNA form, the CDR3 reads TGCAGCGTGAAGATCGACTCAAACACTGAAGCTTTCTTT.

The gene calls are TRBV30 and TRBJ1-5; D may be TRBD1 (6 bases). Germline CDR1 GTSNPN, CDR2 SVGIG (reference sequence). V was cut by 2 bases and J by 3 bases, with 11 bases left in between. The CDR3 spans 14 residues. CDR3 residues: CAWSIGQFNQPQHF. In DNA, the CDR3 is TGTGCCTGGAGTATCGGACAGTTCAATCAGCCCCAGCATTTT.

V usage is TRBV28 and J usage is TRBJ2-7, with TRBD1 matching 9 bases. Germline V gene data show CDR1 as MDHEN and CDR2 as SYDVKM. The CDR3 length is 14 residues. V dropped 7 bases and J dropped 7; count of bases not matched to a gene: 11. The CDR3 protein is CASTETGGLGEQYF. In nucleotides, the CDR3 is TGTGCCAGCACCGAAACAGGGGGCCTTGGGGAGCAGTACTTC.

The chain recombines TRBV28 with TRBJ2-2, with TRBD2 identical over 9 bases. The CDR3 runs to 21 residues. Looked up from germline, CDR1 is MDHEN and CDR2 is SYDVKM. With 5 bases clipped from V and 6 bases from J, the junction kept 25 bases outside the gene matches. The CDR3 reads CASSPLVALGLARIGAGELFF. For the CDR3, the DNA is TGTGCCAGCAGTCCCTTGGTGGCCCTCGGACTAGCGCGAATAGGCGCCGGGGAGCTGTTTTTT. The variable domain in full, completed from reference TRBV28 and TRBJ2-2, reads DVKVTQSSRYLVKRTGEKVFLECVQDMDHENMFWYRQDPGLGLRLIYFSYDVKMKEKGDIPEGYSVSREKKERFSLILESASTNQTSMYLCASSPLVALGLARIGAGELFFGEGSRLTVL.

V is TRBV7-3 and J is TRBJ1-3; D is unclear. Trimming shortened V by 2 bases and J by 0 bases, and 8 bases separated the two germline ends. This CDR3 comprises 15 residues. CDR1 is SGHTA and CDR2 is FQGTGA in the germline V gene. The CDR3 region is CASSLGSNSGNTIYF. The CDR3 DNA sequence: TGTGCCAGCAGCTTAGGTAGTAACTCTGGAAACACCATATATTTT. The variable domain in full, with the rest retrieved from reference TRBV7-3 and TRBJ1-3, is GAGVSQTPSNKVTEKGKYVELRCDPISGHTALYWYRQSLGQGPEFLIYFQGTGAADDSGLPNDRFFAVRPEGSVSTLKIQRTERGDSAVYLCASSLGSNSGNTIYFGEGSWLTVV.

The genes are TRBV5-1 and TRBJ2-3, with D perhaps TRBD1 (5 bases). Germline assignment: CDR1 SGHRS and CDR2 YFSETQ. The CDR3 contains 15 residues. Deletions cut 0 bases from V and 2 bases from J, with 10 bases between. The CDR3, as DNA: TGCGCCAGCAGCTTGGGGACAAAAAACACAGATACGCAGTATTTT. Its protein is CASSLGTKNTDTQYF.

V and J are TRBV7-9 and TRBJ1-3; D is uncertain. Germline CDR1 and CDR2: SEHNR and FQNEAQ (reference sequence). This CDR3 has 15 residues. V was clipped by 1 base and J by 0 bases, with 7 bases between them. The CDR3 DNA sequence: TGTGCCAGCAGCTTAGGTTCCAGCTCTGGAAACACCATATATTTT. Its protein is CASSLGSSSGNTIYF.

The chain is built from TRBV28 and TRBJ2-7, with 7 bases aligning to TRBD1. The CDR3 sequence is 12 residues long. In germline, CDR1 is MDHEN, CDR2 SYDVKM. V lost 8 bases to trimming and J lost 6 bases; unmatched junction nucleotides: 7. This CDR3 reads CASQTTGVEQYF. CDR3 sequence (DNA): TGTGCCAGCCAGACCACAGGGGTCGAGCAGTACTTC.

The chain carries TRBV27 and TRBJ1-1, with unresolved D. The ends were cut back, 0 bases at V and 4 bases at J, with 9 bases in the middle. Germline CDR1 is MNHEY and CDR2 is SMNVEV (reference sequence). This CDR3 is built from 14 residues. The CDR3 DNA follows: TGTGCCAGCAGTTTATCCCCGGCAGGCACTGAAGCTTTCTTT. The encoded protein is CASSLSPAGTEAFF.

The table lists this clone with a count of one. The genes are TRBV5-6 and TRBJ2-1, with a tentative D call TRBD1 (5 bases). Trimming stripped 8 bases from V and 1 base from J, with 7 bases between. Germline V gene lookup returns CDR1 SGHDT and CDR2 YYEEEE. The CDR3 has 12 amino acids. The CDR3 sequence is CASTGSYNEQFF. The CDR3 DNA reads TGTGCCAGTACAGGATCCTACAATGAGCAGTTCTTC.